This entry lists 18 T cell receptor beta chains sequenced from one sample in a study of blood T cell repertoires in COVID-19. The assay was immunoSEQ multiplex PCR, and TCRdb's table has in-frame clones only and misses some. The sample comprises approximately 60,000 clones, approximately 79% of which are singletons, and roughly 20% rests with the top ten. Sequenced material: peripheral blood. Receptor source: a woman of 80 years or more with active or convalescent COVID-19.

The chain links TRBV7-2 to TRBJ1-3, with 8 nucleotides matching TRBD1. From germline, CDR1 is SGHTA and CDR2 FQGNSA. CDR3 length: 15 amino acids. J gave up 4 bases and V 5 bases, and 7 bases lay outside the gene matches. The CDR3, as DNA: TGTGCCAGCAGCATAGGGGGACAGGTGGGAAACACCATATATTTT. This translates into CASSIGGQVGNTIYF.

The V call is TRBV6-6, the J call TRBJ1-2, with no clear D. V was clipped by 0 bases and J by 5 bases, with 4 bases between them. Germline V CDR1 and CDR2: MNHNY, SVGAGI (reference sequence). This CDR3 contains 12 residues. The chain's CDR3 is CASSYSRYGYTF. The CDR3 DNA reads as TGTGCCAGCAGTTACTCACGGTATGGCTACACCTTC.

The chain links TRBV19 to TRBJ2-1; TRBD2 matches at 9 bases. V lost 3 bases and J lost 2; bases outside the gene matches: 5. Germline assignment: CDR1 LNHDA and CDR2 SQIVND (reference sequence). This CDR3 has 16 amino acids. Written as DNA, the CDR3 is TGTGCCAGTAGTATCATTGCGGGGGGGCCCTACAATGAGCAGTTCTTC. Amino acid sequence: CASSIIAGGPYNEQFF. The variable domain in full, completed from reference TRBV19 and TRBJ2-1, reads DGGITQSPKYLFRKEGQNVTLSCEQNLNHDAMYWYRQDPGQGLRLIYYSQIVNDFQKGDIAEGYSVSREKKESFPLTVTSAQKNPTAFYLCASSIIAGGPYNEQFFGPGTRLTVL.

This clone was observed a few times. The V and J genes are TRBV7-8 and TRBJ1-4; D uncertain. V was shortened by 5 bases and J by 1 base, with 11 bases between the two germline ends. Germline V lookup: CDR1 SGHVS, CDR2 FQNEAQ. The CDR3 has 15 residues. CDR3: CASSLRRRTNEKLFF. The CDR3, as DNA: TGTGCCAGCAGCCTCCGGCGGAGAACTAATGAAAAACTGTTTTTT.

V is TRBV7-4 and J is TRBJ2-3, with TRBD2 as a possible D gene (7 bases). Germline values: CDR1 SGHVT, CDR2 SQSDAQ. The CDR3 is made up of 17 amino acids. V dropped 5 bases and J dropped 2 bases, with 20 bases sitting between them. The CDR3 DNA sequence: TGTGCCAGCAGCCCCATCAGTGGGGGGGACATCACAGATACGCAGTATTTT. Its protein is CASSPISGGDITDTQYF.

The rearrangement links TRBV7-8 to TRBJ1-3; tentatively, D is TRBD1 (6 bases). Germline CDR1 is SGHVS and CDR2 is FQNEAQ. CDR3 length: 15 amino acids. V was shortened by 5 bases and J by 2 bases, with 13 bases between the two germline ends. CDR3 residues: CASSVYRATGNTIYF. In DNA form, the CDR3 reads TGTGCCAGCAGCGTCTACAGGGCTACTGGAAACACCATATATTTT. Filled out from reference TRBV7-8 and TRBJ1-3, the complete variable domain reads GAGVSQSPRYKVAKRGQDVALRCDPISGHVSLFWYQQALGQGPEFLTYFQNEAQLDKSGLPSDRFFAERPEGSVSTLKIQRTQQEDSAVYLCASSVYRATGNTIYFGEGSWLTVV.

The V gene is TRBV5-1, the J gene TRBJ2-5; no firm D call. Trimming took off 0 bases at V and 2 bases at J, with 8 bases between the two ends. Germline V lookup: CDR1 SGHRS, CDR2 YFSETQ. This CDR3 is built from 14 residues. The CDR3: CASSLGFSQETQYF. The CDR3 DNA is TGCGCCAGCAGCTTGGGGTTCAGTCAAGAGACCCAGTACTTC.

This chain uses TRBV7-9 with TRBJ2-7; 9 bases line up with TRBD1. CDR3 length: 16 amino acids. V shed 5 bases and J 5 bases; nucleotides not matched to a gene: 13. The germline gives CDR1 SEHNR, CDR2 FQNEAQ (reference sequence). CDR3 sequence reads: CASSPITGTGSNEQYF. CDR3 sequence (DNA): TGTGCCAGCAGCCCCATCACCGGGACAGGGAGCAACGAGCAGTACTTC.

In nucleotides, the CDR3 is TGTGCCAGCAGCTTAGTGTTTGGGCACACAGATACGCAGTATTTT. Its protein is CASSLVFGHTDTQYF. The J gene is TRBJ2-3, the V gene TRBV7-6, with D unresolved. V was trimmed by 1 base and J by 2 bases, leaving 10 bases between them. This CDR3 has 15 amino acids. The V gene's germline CDR1 is SGHVS and CDR2 FNYEAQ. Full variable domain (outside the CDR3, taken from reference TRBV7-6 and TRBJ2-3): GAGVSQSPRYKVTKRGQDVALRCDPISGHVSLYWYRQALGQGPEFLTYFNYEAQQDKSGLPNDRFSAERPEGSISTLTIQRTEQRDSAMYRCASSLVFGHTDTQYFGPGTRLTVL.

CDR3 protein: CASSRTGVQPQHF. The CDR3 DNA sequence: TGTGCCAGCAGTCGGACAGGGGTTCAGCCCCAGCATTTT. The V gene is TRBV6-5, the J gene TRBJ1-5, with 9 bases lining up with TRBD1. The CDR3 has 13 amino acids. V dropped 5 bases and J dropped 6; count of bases not matched to a gene: 2. Germline V gives CDR1 MNHEY, CDR2 SVGAGI.

As DNA, the CDR3 is TGTGCCAGCAGCCAAAACATGGACACTGAAGCTTTCTTT. It specifies CASSQNMDTEAFF. The chain joins TRBV7-7 to TRBJ1-1; D is ambiguous. V gave up 5 bases and J gave up 3 bases, with 10 bases separating them. CDR1 and CDR2 (germline): SSHAT, FNYEAQ (reference sequence). This CDR3 comprises 13 residues.

The J gene is TRBJ1-3, the V gene TRBV19; possibly TRBD1 for D (6 bases). The V end lost 10 bases, the J end lost 6 bases, and 19 bases lay between the germline ends. CDR1 is LNHDA and CDR2 is SQIVND in the germline V gene (reference sequence). There are 14 residues in the CDR3. The CDR3 bases are TGTGCCACAAGTCGTGGGGGGGCTGAAAACACCATATATTTT. The encoded protein is CATSRGGAENTIYF.

This chain connects TRBV29-1 to TRBJ2-7; 9 bases are a match to TRBD1. From germline, CDR1 is SQVTM and CDR2 ANQGSEA. The CDR3 runs 13 residues. The J segment lost 5 bases and the V segment lost 6 bases, leaving 8 bases of the junction unmatched. The CDR3 nucleotides read TGCAGCGTCGCCGGGACAGGGAGTAACGAGCAGTACTTC. This encodes CSVAGTGSNEQYF.

The rearrangement joins TRBV9 to TRBJ1-3, with 8 bases identical to TRBD1. CDR3 length: 17 residues. In germline, CDR1 is SGDLS, CDR2 YYNGEE. V was pared by 2 bases and J by 1 base, with 8 bases of the junction left unmatched. The chain's CDR3 is CASSVTTGGGSGNTIYF. The CDR3 DNA is TGTGCCAGCAGCGTTACTACAGGGGGAGGTTCTGGAAACACCATATATTTT.

This clone was detected a few times. The genes are TRBV5-4 and TRBJ2-7; 8 nucleotides align to TRBD2. From germline, CDR1 is SGHNT and CDR2 YYREEE (reference sequence). The V gene end was trimmed by 7 bases and the J gene end by 3 bases; junction bases not matched to a gene: 12. This CDR3 is 15 amino acids long. This CDR3 is CASRGGGSSNYEQYF. The CDR3 DNA follows: TGTGCCAGCCGGGGGGGCGGTTCGTCTAACTACGAGCAGTACTTC.

This clone was seen just once. This chain joins TRBV18 and TRBJ1-6; a weak D match, TRBD1 (5 bases). This CDR3 region has 17 residues. V was pared by 2 bases and J by 4 bases, with 15 bases between. Looked up from germline, CDR1 is KGHSH and CDR2 is LQKENI. CDR3 bases: TGTGCCAGCTCACCAACACAGGTCAGTAGGTATAATTCACCCCTCCACTTT. Its translation: CASSPTQVSRYNSPLHF.

The rearrangement uses TRBV7-9 and TRBJ2-5; 9 bases fit TRBD2. The CDR3 is made up of 13 amino acids. Germline V gene lookup returns CDR1 SEHNR and CDR2 FQNEAQ (reference sequence). V was pared by 3 bases and J by 5 bases, with 1 base of the junction left unmatched. The DNA of the CDR3 is TGTGCCAGCAGCTTCGCGGGGGGGGAGACCCAGTACTTC. It encodes CASSFAGGETQYF.

The chain couples TRBV2 to TRBJ2-7; D uncertain. Trimming took 7 bases from V and 4 from J, leaving 14 bases between them. Per germline, CDR1 SNHLY and CDR2 FYNNEI. CDR3 length: 13 residues. The CDR3, as DNA: TGTGCCAGCACTCTCGACACCACTTACGAGCAGTACTTC. This codes for CASTLDTTYEQYF.